This TCR beta chain derives from a study of response to subunit inactivated influenza vaccine. TCRdb re-called the RT-PCR reads through MiXCR, storing one row per CDR3 protein. This sample has about 570,000 distinct CDR3 sequences, with 11% found just once. The CDR3 is made up of 15 amino acids. The V gene end was trimmed by 2 bases and the J gene end by 8 bases; junction bases not matched to a gene: 8. Looked up from germline, CDR1 is MDHEN and CDR2 is SYDVKM. The sample also formed part of further work on T cells expressing NK-cell markers. That work contributes: With UMIs, 5'RACE template switching was used to make TCR beta cDNA. Clones of NKG2C+ T cells that had expanded were of unclear HCMV specificity.

This rearrangement joins TRBV28 to TRBJ1-4, with 7 bases identical to TRBD1. The receptor's source is a man aged 50 to 60 who received an inactivated influenza vaccine. This specimen consisted of PBMCs from blood, obtained on the day of vaccination. The DNA for the CDR3 is TGTGCCAGCAGTTTACCCGACAGGGTAGGGGAAAAACTGTTTTTT. This encodes CASSLPDRVGEKLFF.